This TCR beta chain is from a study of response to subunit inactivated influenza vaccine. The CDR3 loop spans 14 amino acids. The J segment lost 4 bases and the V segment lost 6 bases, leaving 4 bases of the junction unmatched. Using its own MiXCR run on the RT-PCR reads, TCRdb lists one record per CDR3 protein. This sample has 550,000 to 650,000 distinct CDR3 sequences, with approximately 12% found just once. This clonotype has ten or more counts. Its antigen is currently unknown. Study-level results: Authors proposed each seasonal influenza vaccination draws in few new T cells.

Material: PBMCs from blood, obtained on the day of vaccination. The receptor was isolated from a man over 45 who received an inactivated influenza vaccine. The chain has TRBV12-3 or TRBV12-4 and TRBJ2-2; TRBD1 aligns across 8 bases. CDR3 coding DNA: TGTGCCAGCAGGGCAGGGGGCCTCACCGGGGAGCTGTTTTTT. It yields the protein CASRAGGLTGELFF.